A single TCR beta chain is shown here with its context. This clonotype has more than one count but fewer than ten. The target of this receptor is not known. Within one base of it there is no much larger clone, and no base qualities were kept. Library generation was performed with RACE. TCRdb names NextSeq 500 as the instrument used. During library preparation, unique molecular identifiers were attached to individual cDNA molecules so that TCRs could be counted quantitatively and reproducibly. In the source study's methods: The median number of TCRs per sample was over 95,000, ranging from 23,224 to 690,600. V, J and CDR3 annotation of the TCR reads was performed with the Decombinator software suite. For PS versus PT1 abundance plots, all samples were subsampled to the same number of TCRs (28,000). Expanded TCRs were defined as absent before sensitization and observed at least eight times at the 2-week time point. TCRdb trimmed the raw reads at Q25, called clones with MiXCR and kept productive beta chains. Under each unique CDR3 protein, matching rows form one entry showing the most common genes and DNA. TCRdb assigned the V and J calls; the authors' analysis was not used. Within this sample are 35,000 to 50,000 distinct CDR3 sequences, with 3% to 4% of them counted one time only. The ten largest clonotypes hold 4.5% to 7% of the sample.

This specimen belongs to a study of human T cells and chemical hapten exposure (dated by TCRdb to the early 2020s). Describing the broader study: The libraries were sequenced as a pool, and the TCR yield per sample differed mostly because of small variations in library volumes within the pool. Both TCR alpha and TCR beta chains were sequenced from each blood RNA sample. The study tracked peripheral blood TCR repertoire changes in vivo during primary and secondary sensitization to the hapten diphenylcyclopropenone (DPC) in alopecia patients.

As encoded in the germline V gene, CDR1 is SGHRS while CDR2 is YFSETQ. Inclusive of the bounding cysteine and phenylalanine, the CDR3 is 14 residues long. The entry retains the CDR3 DNA only, 42 bases that are in frame from base 1. V sheds 0 bases and J sheds 0 bases, leaving 6 bases between their ends. Overall study results and their limits: Repeated subsampling changed both the strength of the expansion versus patch-test correlation and the threshold at which the correlation became significant. No change with DPC sensitization was found in the number of TCRs above 1 in 1000 frequency, and no evidence of global repertoire structure alterations was found.

Sample time point, as interpreted from the label and publication: healthy volunteer bleed at 6 weeks. Total RNA was extracted from unfractionated whole blood that had been collected in Tempus Blood RNA tubes. Roughly five healthy volunteers were used as TCR sequencing controls and were bled at day 0, 2 weeks and 6 weeks. The chain is assembled from TRBV5-1 and TRBJ1-1; the D gene cannot be named for sure. This sequence was found in a human donor in good health. Some clones in this sample may be carry-over from other donors' samples. Sequences were obtained from whole blood. At the DNA level, the sequence is TGCGCCAGCAGCTTGGACAGCTTGAACACTGAAGCTTTCTTT. The encoded protein is CASSLDSLNTEAFF.